These 31 T cell receptor beta chains were sequenced from one sample in a study of T cells in Graves' hyperthyroidism and ophthalmopathy. Using RNA transcripts as the source, TCR beta CDR3 regions were amplified. When the TCR CDR3 underwent first-round RT-PCR, the HTBI primer set was used. MiXCR, run by TCRdb on the multiplex PCR reads, gives a single entry per CDR3 protein. Of around 570,000 distinct CDR3 sequences in the sample, 20% were seen once. The specimen sequenced was blood. The receptors stem from a man aged 35 to 55 with Graves' ophthalmopathy.

The chain carries TRBV7-2 and TRBJ2-2; tentatively, D is TRBD1 (5 bases). Trimming cost V 2 bases and J 0 bases, with 16 bases left between them. The CDR3 has 18 residues. Germline V gene lookup returns CDR1 SGHTA and CDR2 FQGNSA. CDR3 region: CASSLKAGIGTNTGELFF. The CDR3, as DNA: TGTGCCAGCAGCTTAAAGGCAGGGATAGGGACGAACACCGGGGAGCTGTTTTTT.

This clonotype was picked up one time. A much larger clone lies a single base off, so this may be a read error. The CDR3 end shows no conserved phenylalanine or tryptophan, and so a read error is likely. The chain uses TRBV6-1 and TRBJ1-1; 7 bases are a match to TRBD1. V gave up 6 bases and J gave up 0 bases; unmatched junction bases: 7. Germline CDR1 is MNHNS and CDR2 is SASEGT. This CDR3 contains 15 residues. The CDR3 DNA is TGTGCCAGCAGACGACAGGGAGCGGTGAACACTGAAGCTTTCCTT. Protein sequence: CASRRQGAVNTEAFL.

The chain combines TRBV24-1 with TRBJ2-5; TRBD1 agrees at 11 bases. V lost 3 bases and J lost 5; bases outside the gene matches: 4. The germline V gene encodes CDR1 KGHDR and CDR2 SFDVKD. The CDR3 is 15 residues long. CDR3 residues: CATSDPGQGGETQYF. The DNA for the CDR3 is TGTGCCACCAGTGATCCGGGACAGGGGGGGGAGACCCAGTACTTC.

This clonotype has just a few counts. The V call is TRBV30, the J call TRBJ2-5; D not resolved. Germline V gives CDR1 GTSNPN, CDR2 SVGIG (reference sequence). The CDR3 has 13 residues. Between the trimmed V and J ends, which lost 2 bases and 1 base, there was a span of 8 bases. In nucleotides, the CDR3 is TGTGCCTGGAGTCTAGGTCTCCAAGAGACCCAGTACTTC. Residues: CAWSLGLQETQYF.

Ten or more counts support this clonotype. The chain is built from TRBV7-2 and TRBJ1-2, with 7 bases lining up with TRBD1. Germline CDR1 is SGHTA and CDR2 is FQGNSA. The CDR3 sequence is 21 residues long. V dropped 1 base and J dropped 7; count of bases not matched to a gene: 27. In DNA, the CDR3 is TGTGCCAGCAGCTTAGTTGCGGGGACCAGGGACAGTAGGGAGGACGGAGGTGGCTACACCTTC. Encoded protein: CASSLVAGTRDSREDGGGYTF.

This clonotype occurred a few times. This CDR3 is CASSYDDTGELFF. The CDR3 DNA follows: TGTGCCAGCAGTTACGATGACACCGGGGAGCTGTTTTTT. V usage is TRBV6-5 and J usage is TRBJ2-2; D gene unclear. This CDR3 contains 13 residues. The V gene lost 2 bases and the J gene lost 3 bases, with 4 bases spanning the gap. The V gene's germline CDR1 is MNHEY and CDR2 SVGAGI.

This clonotype was found many times. The chain carries TRBV20-1 and TRBJ2-7; TRBD2 agrees at 8 bases. V dropped 4 bases and J dropped 1; count of bases not matched to a gene: 12. Germline lookup yields CDR1 DFQATT and CDR2 SNEGSKA (reference sequence). There are 16 residues in the CDR3. CDR3 nucleotide sequence: TGCAGTGCTACTCCCCACCGGGGGGGGAGGTCCTACGAGCAGTACTTC. Translation: CSATPHRGGRSYEQYF.

In this sample, this clonotype turned up many times. J is TRBJ2-3 and V is TRBV6-2 or TRBV6-3, with a weak D call TRBD2 (5 bases). Germline V CDR1 and CDR2: MNHEY, SVGEGT. The V and J ends lost 5 bases and 3 bases respectively, with 12 bases between them. CDR3 length: 14 residues. CDR3 sequence reads: CASSRGLKTDTQYF. The CDR3 bases are TGTGCCAGCAGTCGCGGACTGAAAACAGATACGCAGTATTTT.

This clonotype showed up many times. The chain couples TRBV7-8 to TRBJ1-1, with TRBD1 as a possible D gene (6 bases). Deletions cut 5 bases from V and 0 bases from J, with 16 bases between. CDR3 size: 16 residues. Germline V CDR1 and CDR2: SGHVS, FQNEAQ. This CDR3 is CASSPQTGTMNTEAFF. The CDR3 nucleotides read TGTGCCAGCAGCCCACAAACAGGGACTATGAACACTGAAGCTTTCTTT.

V gene TRBV5-1 combines with J gene TRBJ2-2, with unresolved D. The CDR3 contains 13 residues. Per the germline V gene, CDR1 is SGHRS and CDR2 is YFSETQ. V lost 7 bases and J lost 9, with 16 bases in between. In DNA form, the CDR3 reads TGCGCCAGCGGCGGACGGGTTGCCCGGGAGCTGTTTTTT. Translating gives CASGGRVARELFF.

Only a few counts were recorded for this clonotype. The chain is built from TRBV7-9 and TRBJ2-5, with D perhaps matching TRBD1 (5 bases). CDR3 size: 14 residues. The V gene's germline CDR1 is SEHNR and CDR2 FQNEAQ (reference sequence). Between the trimmed V and J ends, which lost 3 bases and 3 bases, there was a span of 11 bases. CDR3 region: CASSFLAGKETQYF. The CDR3 bases are TGTGCCAGCAGCTTTCTTGCAGGGAAAGAGACCCAGTACTTC.

The rearrangement uses TRBV7-2 and TRBJ2-5; D is possibly TRBD2 (5 bases). The V gene's germline CDR1 is SGHTA and CDR2 FQGNSA. CDR3 length: 16 residues. V was clipped by 0 bases and J by 5 bases, with 16 bases between them. CDR3 bases: TGTGCCAGCAGCTTAGCATCCGGGGAAAACGGGGAGACCCAGTACTTC. Amino acids: CASSLASGENGETQYF.

This clonotype was recorded many times. J is TRBJ2-7 and V is TRBV5-5, with 11 bases fitting TRBD2. CDR3 length: 15 amino acids. Germline lookup yields CDR1 SGHKS and CDR2 YYEKEE (reference sequence). V was pared by 2 bases and J by 7 bases, with 8 bases of the junction left unmatched. The CDR3 DNA reads as TGTGCCAGCAGCTTACTAGCGGGAGATTCTGGAGAGCAGTACTTC. This translates into CASSLLAGDSGEQYF.

This clonotype was observed a few times. The chain carries TRBV11-2 and TRBJ1-5; a possible D gene is TRBD1 (5 bases). Germline V gene sequence: CDR1 SGHAT, CDR2 FQNNGV. The CDR3 is made up of 14 amino acids. V was pared by 5 bases and J by 6 bases, with 14 bases between. For the CDR3, the DNA is TGTGCCAGCAGCAACGCAGGGTACGGTCAGCCCCAGCATTTT. It specifies CASSNAGYGQPQHF. Full variable domain (outside the CDR3, taken from reference TRBV11-2 and TRBJ1-5): EAGVAQSPRYKIIEKRQSVAFWCNPISGHATLYWYQQILGQGPKLLIQFQNNGVVDDSQLPKDRFSAERLKGVDSTLKIQPAKLEDSAVYLCASSNAGYGQPQHFGDGTRLSIL.

V and J are TRBV27 and TRBJ1-1, with D tentatively TRBD1 (6 bases). Trimming left V 1 base short and J 3 bases short, with 9 bases between. Germline V gene lookup returns CDR1 MNHEY and CDR2 SMNVEV (reference sequence). The CDR3 spans 14 residues. The DNA for the CDR3 is TGTGCCAGCAGTTTATTCAGACAGGACACTGAAGCTTTCTTT. It translates to CASSLFRQDTEAFF.

This rearrangement joins TRBV7-3 to TRBJ2-1; the match to TRBD2 covers 7 bases. CDR1 is SGHTA and CDR2 is FQGTGA in the germline V gene. The CDR3 extends over 15 amino acids. V lost 5 bases, J lost 3 bases, and 7 bases stayed unmatched. The CDR3 nucleotides are TGTGCCAGCAGCCGACTATCGGGGGGCTACAATGAGCAGTTCTTC. Its protein product is CASSRLSGGYNEQFF.

This clonotype was counted many times. The chain recombines TRBV28 with TRBJ2-1, with D possibly being TRBD1 or TRBD2 (5 bases each). CDR3 size: 15 residues. The V gene lost 5 bases and the J gene lost 0 bases, with 11 bases spanning the gap. Germline V gives CDR1 MDHEN, CDR2 SYDVKM. The chain's CDR3 is CASSPGAVSYNEQFF. CDR3 coding DNA: TGTGCCAGCAGTCCCGGGGCGGTCTCCTACAATGAGCAGTTCTTC.

This chain uses TRBV6-6 with TRBJ1-3; no clear D. The germline V gene encodes CDR1 MNHNY and CDR2 SVGAGI (reference sequence). The CDR3 has 15 residues. Trimming removed 2 bases at V and 2 bases at J, with 10 bases between. DNA of the CDR3: TGTGCCAGCAGTTACGTAATAGGGCCTGGAAACACCATATATTTT. This encodes CASSYVIGPGNTIYF.

This clonotype was counted between two and nine times. The V call is TRBV7-6, the J call TRBJ2-1; 8 bases fit TRBD2. Per the germline V gene, CDR1 is SGHVS and CDR2 is FNYEAQ. The V gene end was trimmed by 5 bases and the J gene end by 7 bases; junction bases not matched to a gene: 16. CDR3 length equals 17 residues. CDR3 residues: CASSPGTRGKVTNEQFF. The CDR3 DNA sequence: TGTGCCAGCAGCCCAGGGACTAGGGGGAAAGTAACTAATGAGCAGTTCTTC.

There are a few counts of this clonotype. The J gene is TRBJ1-5, the V gene TRBV12-3 or TRBV12-4; D remains ambiguous. The V end lost 6 bases, the J end lost 0 bases, and 12 bases lay between the germline ends. The CDR3 has 15 amino acids. CDR3 region: CASSYWTVSNQPQHF. DNA for the CDR3: TGTGCCAGCAGCTACTGGACGGTTAGCAATCAGCCCCAGCATTTT.

This clonotype appeared many times. The CDR3 nucleotides are TGCAGTGCTAGGGGGACTAGCGGGAGGGCCGAGACCCAGTACTTC. Translated: CSARGTSGRAETQYF. The chain links TRBV20-1 to TRBJ2-5; 16 positions agree with TRBD2. J was trimmed by 5 bases and V by 3 bases; bases with no gene match: 3. The CDR3 consists of 15 residues. Germline V lookup: CDR1 DFQATT, CDR2 SNEGSKA (reference sequence).

J is TRBJ2-1 and V is TRBV7-8, with D uncertain. Germline V CDR1 and CDR2: SGHVS, FQNEAQ. This CDR3 is built from 15 residues. The germline V and J ends were trimmed by 5 bases and 5 bases, with 16 bases remaining between them. CDR3 bases: TGTGCCAGCAGCGATCCTAGAGTCGGCGACAATGAGCAGTTCTTC. The encoded protein is CASSDPRVGDNEQFF.

This clonotype was seen many times. One junction end disagrees with the germline gene, perhaps due to a read error. The chain links TRBV18 to TRBJ1-1; TRBD1 matches 7 bases. The CDR3 is 13 residues long. Germline CDR1 and CDR2: KGHSH and LQKENI. The CDR3 DNA reads TGTGCCACCTCAACAGGGGAGAACACTGAAGCTTTCTTT. It specifies CATSTGENTEAFF.

This clonotype has ten or more counts. The chain joins TRBV5-1 to TRBJ2-3; D may be TRBD2 (6 bases). The CDR3 length is 15 residues. Germline values: CDR1 SGHRS, CDR2 YFSETQ. V was cut by 2 bases and J by 4 bases, with 14 bases left in between. This CDR3 is CASSFNLGRSDTQYF. The CDR3 nucleotides read TGCGCCAGCAGCTTTAACCTGGGGAGGTCAGATACGCAGTATTTT.

This sequence joins TRBV12-3 or TRBV12-4 and TRBJ2-7; 7 nucleotides agree with TRBD1. V was clipped by 10 bases and J by 5 bases; unmatched bases: 11. The CDR3 spans 13 residues. CDR3 DNA sequence: TGTGCCACCTTGGACAGGACGAATAACGAGCAGTACTTC. Translated: CATLDRTNNEQYF.

This clonotype was found many times. The chain joins TRBV20-1 to TRBJ2-1; 11 bases map to TRBD2. Germline V gives CDR1 DFQATT, CDR2 SNEGSKA (reference sequence). V shed 6 bases and J 7 bases; nucleotides not matched to a gene: 11. This CDR3 region has 15 residues. As DNA, the CDR3 is TGCAGTGCAACCTTAGCGGGGGGGCCTCGGAATGAGCAGTTCTTC. Protein: CSATLAGGPRNEQFF.

The chain couples TRBV5-6 to TRBJ2-6; D is uncertain. V lost 7 bases to trimming and J lost 0 bases, with 11 bases between them. Per the germline V gene, CDR1 is SGHDT and CDR2 is YYEEEE. The CDR3 sequence is 15 residues long. CDR3 protein: CASRGRHSGANVLTF. The CDR3 DNA reads TGTGCCAGCCGCGGACGGCACTCTGGGGCCAACGTCCTGACTTTC.

This clonotype was counted ten times or more. This chain joins TRBV6-5 and TRBJ1-2; D might be TRBD1 (6 bases). The germline V gene has CDR1 MNHEY and CDR2 SVGAGI. The CDR3 consists of 14 residues. V lost 0 bases, J lost 5 bases, and 10 bases lay in between. Here the CDR3 reads CASSYSTGGYGYTF. The CDR3 coding sequence is TGTGCCAGCAGTTACTCGACAGGTGGATATGGCTACACCTTC.

The V and J genes are TRBV6-5 and TRBJ2-5; 9 bases are shared with TRBD1. The J segment lost 2 bases and the V segment lost 0 bases, leaving 25 bases of the junction unmatched. Germline CDR1 and CDR2: MNHEY and SVGAGI. This CDR3 contains 23 residues. The CDR3 here is CASSYSGGQGLMNTGGGQETQYF. CDR3 sequence (DNA): TGTGCCAGCAGTTACTCGGGGGGACAGGGCCTCATGAACACTGGAGGAGGACAAGAGACCCAGTACTTC.

This clonotype was seen many times. The V call is TRBV27, the J call TRBJ2-7; unclear D gene. V lost 5 bases, J lost 3 bases, and 17 bases lay in between. Germline V gives CDR1 MNHEY, CDR2 SMNVEV (reference sequence). The CDR3 is 15 amino acids. The CDR3 is CASSPEMGSDYEQYF. The DNA of the CDR3 is TGTGCCAGCAGTCCGGAAATGGGAAGCGACTACGAGCAGTACTTC.

The rearrangement uses TRBV2 and TRBJ2-1, with TRBD2 identical over 14 bases. This CDR3 contains 17 residues. Per germline, CDR1 SNHLY and CDR2 FYNNEI. Trimming at V came to 4 bases and at J to 5 bases, leaving 7 bases not matched to a gene. The CDR3 region has the DNA TGTGCCAGCAGTGGACTAGCGGGAGGGCCAGGGAACAATGAGCAGTTCTTC. Residues: CASSGLAGGPGNNEQFF.